Described below is a single TCR beta chain sequence and its context. Some clones are missing from TCRdb's copy, which holds only in-frame ones; the method was immunoSEQ multiplex PCR. This sample's table reports approximately 190,000 clones. The data are from a study of control samples from healthy donors and cancer patients. The CDR3 loop spans 15 amino acids. V shed 5 bases and J 2 bases; nucleotides not matched to a gene: 12. CDR1 and CDR2 (germline): GTSNPN, SVGIG (reference sequence). What was sequenced was blood. This clonotype was sampled from a woman aged 25-40 years in good health. V and J are TRBV30 and TRBJ2-7; 7 nucleotides match TRBD2. CDR3: CAWRNTTSLPYEQYF. In DNA form, the CDR3 reads TGTGCCTGGCGAAATACGACTAGCTTACCCTACGAGCAGTACTTC.